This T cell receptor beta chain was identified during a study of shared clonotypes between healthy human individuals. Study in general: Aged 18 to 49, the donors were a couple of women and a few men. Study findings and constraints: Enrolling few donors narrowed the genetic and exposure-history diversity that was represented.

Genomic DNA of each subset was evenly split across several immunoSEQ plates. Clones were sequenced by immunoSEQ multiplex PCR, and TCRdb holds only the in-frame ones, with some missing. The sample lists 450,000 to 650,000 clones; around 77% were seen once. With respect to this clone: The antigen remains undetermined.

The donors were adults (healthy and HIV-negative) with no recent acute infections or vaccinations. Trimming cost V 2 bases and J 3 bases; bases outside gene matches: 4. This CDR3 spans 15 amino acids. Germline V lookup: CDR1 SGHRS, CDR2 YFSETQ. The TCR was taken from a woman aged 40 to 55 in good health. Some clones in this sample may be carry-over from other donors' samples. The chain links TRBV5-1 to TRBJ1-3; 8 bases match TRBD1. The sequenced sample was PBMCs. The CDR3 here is CASSLGGTGGNTIYF. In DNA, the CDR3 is TGCGCCAGCAGCTTAGGGGGGACAGGTGGAAACACCATATATTTT. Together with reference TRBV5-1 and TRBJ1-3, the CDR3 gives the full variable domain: KAGVTQTPRYLIKTRGQQVTLSCSPISGHRSVSWYQQTPGQGLQFLFEYFSETQRNKGNFPGRFSGRQFSNSRSEMNVSTLELGDSALYLCASSLGGTGGNTIYFGEGSWLTVV.